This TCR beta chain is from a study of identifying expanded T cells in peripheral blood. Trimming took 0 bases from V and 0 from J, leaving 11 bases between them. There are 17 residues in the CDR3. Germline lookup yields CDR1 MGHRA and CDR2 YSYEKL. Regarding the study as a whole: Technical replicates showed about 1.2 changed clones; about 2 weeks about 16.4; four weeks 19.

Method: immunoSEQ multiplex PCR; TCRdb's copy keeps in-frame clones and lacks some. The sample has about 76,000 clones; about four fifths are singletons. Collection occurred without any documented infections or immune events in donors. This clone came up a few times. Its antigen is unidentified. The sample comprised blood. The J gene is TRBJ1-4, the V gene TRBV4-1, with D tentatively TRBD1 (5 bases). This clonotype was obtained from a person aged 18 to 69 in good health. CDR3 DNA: TGCGCCAGCAGCCAAGATCCTAACAGGCCAACTAATGAAAAACTGTTTTTT. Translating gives CASSQDPNRPTNEKLFF.